This TCR beta chain was recorded in a study of blood T cell repertoires in COVID-19. Study-wide background: Sources were T cells, B-cell-depleted T cells, or PBMCs; the material itself was cDNA or gDNA.

Only in-frame clones appear in the TCRdb table, and some are missing; sequencing was by immunoSEQ multiplex PCR. The repertoire holds 100,000 to 150,000 clones, with approximately 85% as singletons. The CDR3 is made up of 13 amino acids. Germline CDR1 is SGHRS and CDR2 is YFSETQ. V lost 0 bases and J lost 6, with 7 bases in between. V gene TRBV5-1 combines with J gene TRBJ2-4; no firm D call. What was sequenced was peripheral blood. The receptor was derived from a woman of 80 years or more with COVID-19, enrolled during active disease. The CDR3 reads CASSLAPSNIQYF. The CDR3 nucleotides are TGCGCCAGCAGCTTGGCCCCCTCAAACATTCAGTACTTC.